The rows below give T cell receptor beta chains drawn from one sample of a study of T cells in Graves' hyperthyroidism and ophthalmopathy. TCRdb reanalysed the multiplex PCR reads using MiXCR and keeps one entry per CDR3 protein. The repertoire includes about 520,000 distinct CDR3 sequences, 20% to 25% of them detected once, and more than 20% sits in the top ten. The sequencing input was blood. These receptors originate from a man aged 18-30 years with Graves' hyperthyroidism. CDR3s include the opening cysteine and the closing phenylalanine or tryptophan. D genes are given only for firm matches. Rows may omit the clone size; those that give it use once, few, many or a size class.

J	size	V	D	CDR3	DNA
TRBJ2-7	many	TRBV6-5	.	CASSRLHEQYF	TGTGCCAGCAGTAGACTGCACGAGCAGTACTTC
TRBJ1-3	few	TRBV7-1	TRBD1	CASSSGRAGGPEFSGNTIYF	TGTGCCAGCAGCTCCGGAAGGGCAGGGGGCCCCGAGTTCTCTGGAAACACCATATATTTT
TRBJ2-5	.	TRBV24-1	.	CATSDQDTIQETQYF	TGTGCCACCAGTGATCAGGACACGATCCAAGAGACCCAGTACTTC
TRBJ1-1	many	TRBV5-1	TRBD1	CASSWTGDKTEAFF	TGCGCCAGCAGCTGGACAGGGGATAAGACTGAAGCTTTCTTT
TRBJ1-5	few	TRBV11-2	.	CASSLGGFRGSSNQPQHF	TGTGCCAGCAGCCTAGGGGGATTCAGGGGAAGTAGCAATCAGCCCCAGCATTTT
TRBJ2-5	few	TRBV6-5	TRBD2	CASSLDNRTSGRVGQETQYF	TGTGCCAGCAGCTTAGACAACCGGACTAGCGGGAGAGTTGGGCAAGAGACCCAGTACTTC
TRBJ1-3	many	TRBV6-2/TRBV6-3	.	CASRDWFSGNTIYF	TGTGCCAGCAGGGACTGGTTCTCTGGAAACACCATATATTTT
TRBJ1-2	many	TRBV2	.	CASSAAGYTF	TGTGCCAGCAGTGCAGCGGGCTACACCTTC
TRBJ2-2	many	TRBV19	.	CASSIGSTRTGELFF	TGTGCCAGTAGTATAGGGTCGACTCGGACCGGGGAGCTGTTTTTT
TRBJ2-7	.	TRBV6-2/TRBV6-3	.	CASNLQGPSEQYF	TGTGCCAGCAACCTACAGGGTCCCAGCGAGCAGTACTTC
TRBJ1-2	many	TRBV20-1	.	CSAYGGPYGYTF	TGCAGTGCCTATGGGGGGCCCTATGGCTACACCTTC
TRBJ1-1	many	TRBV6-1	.	CASSPWGRTKNTEAFF	TGTGCCAGCAGCCCTTGGGGGAGAACCAAGAACACTGAAGCTTTCTTT
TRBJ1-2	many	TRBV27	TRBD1	CASSLQTGTGTYGYTF	TGTGCCAGCAGTCTCCAAACCGGGACAGGGACCTATGGCTACACCTTC
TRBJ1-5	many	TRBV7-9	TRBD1	CASSFTGGDQPQHF	TGTGCCAGCAGCTTTACAGGGGGCGATCAGCCCCAGCATTTT
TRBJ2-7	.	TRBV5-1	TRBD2	CASSLRTSGGADEQYF	TGCGCCAGCAGCTTGAGGACTAGCGGGGGGGCGGACGAGCAGTACTTC
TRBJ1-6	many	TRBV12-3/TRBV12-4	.	CASTAGAAYNSPLHF	TGTGCCAGCACGGCCGGGGCCGCCTATAATTCACCCCTCCACTTT
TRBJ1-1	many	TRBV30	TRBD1	CAWTGTGGITEAFF	TGTGCCTGGACCGGGACAGGGGGCATCACTGAAGCTTTCTTT
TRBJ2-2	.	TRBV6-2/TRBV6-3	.	CASSLSGGEMFF	TGTGCCAGCAGTTTATCCGGCGGGGAGATGTTTTTT
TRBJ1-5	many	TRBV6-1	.	CASMPGRNQPQHF	TGTGCCAGCATGCCCGGCCGCAATCAGCCCCAGCATTTT
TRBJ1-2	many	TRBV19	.	CASFTGGPYGYTF	TGTGCCAGTTTCACCGGGGGTCCCTATGGCTACACCTTC
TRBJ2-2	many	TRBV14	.	CASSQVVGTGELFF	TGTGCCAGCAGCCAAGTGGTGGGAACCGGGGAGCTGTTTTTT
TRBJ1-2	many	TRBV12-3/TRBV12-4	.	CASSRPGGGYGYTF	TGTGCCAGCAGTAGGCCGGGCGGGGGCTATGGCTACACCTTC
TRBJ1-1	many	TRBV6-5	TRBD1	CASSFPGGKHTEAFF	TGTGCCAGCAGTTTCCCAGGGGGCAAGCACACTGAAGCTTTCTTT
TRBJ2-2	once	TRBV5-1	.	CASRALVRTTGELFF	TGCGCCAGCCGTGCTCTGGTCCGGACGACCGGGGAGCTGTTTTTT
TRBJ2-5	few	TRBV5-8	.	CASSLANWGGETQYF	TGTGCCAGCAGCTTGGCCAATTGGGGAGGAGAGACCCAGTACTTC
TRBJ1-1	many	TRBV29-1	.	CSVGLNRNTEAFF	TGCAGCGTTGGTCTAAACAGGAACACTGAAGCTTTCTTT
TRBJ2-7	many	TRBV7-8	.	CASSLVLLNEQYF	TGTGCCAGCAGCTTGGTTTTGTTGAACGAGCAGTACTTC
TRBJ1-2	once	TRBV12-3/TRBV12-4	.	CASSPGGWGREDYGYTF	TGTGCCAGCAGTCCGGGGGGTTGGGGGCGGGAGGACTATGGCTACACCTTC
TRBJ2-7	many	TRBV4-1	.	CASSQARGTLAYEQYF	TGCGCCAGCAGCCAGGCCCGAGGCACACTAGCCTACGAGCAGTACTTC